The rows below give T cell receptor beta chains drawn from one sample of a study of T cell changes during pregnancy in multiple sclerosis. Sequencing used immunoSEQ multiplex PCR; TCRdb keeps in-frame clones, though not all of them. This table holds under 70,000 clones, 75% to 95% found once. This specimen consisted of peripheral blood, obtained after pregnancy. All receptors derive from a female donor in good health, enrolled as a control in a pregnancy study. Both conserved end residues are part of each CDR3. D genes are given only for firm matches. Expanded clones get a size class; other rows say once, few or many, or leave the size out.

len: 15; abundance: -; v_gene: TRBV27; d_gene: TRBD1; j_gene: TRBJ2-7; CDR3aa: CASGPHTGDSYEQYF; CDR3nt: TGTGCCAGCGGGCCCCATACAGGGGACTCCTACGAGCAGTACTTC
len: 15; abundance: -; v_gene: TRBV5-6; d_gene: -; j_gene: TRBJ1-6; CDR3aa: CASSFLLEGNSPLHF; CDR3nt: TGTGCCAGCAGCTTTCTACTGGAGGGTAATTCACCCCTCCACTTT
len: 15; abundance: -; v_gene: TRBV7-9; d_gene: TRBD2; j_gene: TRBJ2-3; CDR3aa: CASSSGTSATDTQYF; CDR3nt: TGTGCCAGCAGCTCAGGGACTAGCGCCACAGATACGCAGTATTTT
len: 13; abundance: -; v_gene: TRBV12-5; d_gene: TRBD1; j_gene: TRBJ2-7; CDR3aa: CASGIDRAYEQYF; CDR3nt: TGTGCTAGTGGTATCGACAGGGCGTACGAGCAGTACTTC
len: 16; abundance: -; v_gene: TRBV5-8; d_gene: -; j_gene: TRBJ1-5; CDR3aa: CASNGEAGIGNQPQHF; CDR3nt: TGTGCCAGCAATGGGGAGGCGGGCATCGGCAATCAGCCCCAGCATTTT
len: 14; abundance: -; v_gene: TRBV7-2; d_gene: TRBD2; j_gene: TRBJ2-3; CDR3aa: CASRNGLAGDTQYF; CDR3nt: TGTGCCAGCAGGAATGGACTAGCGGGGGATACGCAGTATTTT
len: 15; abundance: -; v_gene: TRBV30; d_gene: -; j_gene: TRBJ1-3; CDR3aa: CAWSVRGTKGNTIYF; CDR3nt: TGTGCCTGGAGTGTAAGAGGAACTAAGGGAAACACCATATATTTT
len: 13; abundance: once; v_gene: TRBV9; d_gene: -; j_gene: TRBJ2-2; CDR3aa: CASSVLSTGELFF; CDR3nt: TGTGCCAGCAGCGTATTATCCACCGGGGAGCTGTTTTTT
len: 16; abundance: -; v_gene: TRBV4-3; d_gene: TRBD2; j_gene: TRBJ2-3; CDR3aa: CASSQDPGGPGDTQYF; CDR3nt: TGCGCCAGCAGCCAAGACCCGGGGGGGCCTGGAGATACGCAGTATTTT
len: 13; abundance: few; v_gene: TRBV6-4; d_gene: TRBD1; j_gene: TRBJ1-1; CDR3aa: CASSRQGNTEAFF; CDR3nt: TGTGCCAGCAGTAGACAGGGGAACACTGAAGCTTTCTTT
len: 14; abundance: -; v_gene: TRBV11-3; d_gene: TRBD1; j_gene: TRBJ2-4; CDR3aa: CASSPLRQGNIQYF; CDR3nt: TGTGCCAGCAGCCCTTTAAGACAGGGTAACATTCAGTACTTC
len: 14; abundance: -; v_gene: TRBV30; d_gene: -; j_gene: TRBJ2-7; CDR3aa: CAWSSDPPTYEQYF; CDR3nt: TGTGCCTGGAGCTCAGATCCACCGACCTACGAGCAGTACTTC
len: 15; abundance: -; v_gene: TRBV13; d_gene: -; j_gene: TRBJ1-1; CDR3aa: CASSLWGGVNTEAFF; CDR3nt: TGTGCCAGCAGCTTATGGGGGGGGGTGAACACTGAAGCTTTCTTT
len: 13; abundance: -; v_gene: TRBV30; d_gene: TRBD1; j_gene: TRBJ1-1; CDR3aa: CAWRGQGNTEAFF; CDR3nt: TGTGCCTGGCGGGGACAGGGAAACACTGAAGCTTTCTTT
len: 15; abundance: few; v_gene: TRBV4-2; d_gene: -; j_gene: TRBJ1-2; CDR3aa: CATRGESPVSDGYTF; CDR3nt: TGTGCCACCCGTGGGGAGTCCCCTGTCTCGGATGGCTACACCTTC
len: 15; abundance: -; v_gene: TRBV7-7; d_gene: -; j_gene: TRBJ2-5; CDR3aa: CASSLGGVRGETQYF; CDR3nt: TGTGCTAGCAGCTTAGGAGGGGTCAGGGGAGAGACCCAGTACTTC
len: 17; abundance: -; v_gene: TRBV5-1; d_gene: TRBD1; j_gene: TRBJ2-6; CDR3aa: CASSLSLQGAGANVLTF; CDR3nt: TGCGCCAGCAGTTTGTCGTTACAGGGGGCTGGGGCCAACGTCCTGACTTTC
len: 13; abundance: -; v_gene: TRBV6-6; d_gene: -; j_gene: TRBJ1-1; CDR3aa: CASSYRPGGFTFF; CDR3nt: TGTGCCAGCAGTTATCGGCCGGGGGGGTTTACTTTCTTT
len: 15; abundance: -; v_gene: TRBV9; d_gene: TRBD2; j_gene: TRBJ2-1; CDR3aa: CASSSSGGSYNEQFF; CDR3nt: TGTGCCAGCAGCAGTAGCGGGGGATCCTACAATGAGCAGTTCTTC
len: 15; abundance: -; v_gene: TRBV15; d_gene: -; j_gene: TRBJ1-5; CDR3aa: CATSRDLVEGQPQHF; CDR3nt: TGTGCCACCAGCAGAGATCTGGTGGAGGGTCAGCCCCAGCATTTT
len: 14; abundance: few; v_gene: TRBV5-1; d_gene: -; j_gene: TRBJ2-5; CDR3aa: CASSPSRSQETQYF; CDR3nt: TGCGCCAGCAGCCCCTCAAGGAGTCAAGAGACCCAGTACTTC
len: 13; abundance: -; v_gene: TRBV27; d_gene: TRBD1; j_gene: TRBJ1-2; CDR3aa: CASRRDSRGGYTF; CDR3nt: TGTGCCAGCCGCCGGGACAGCCGAGGCGGCTACACCTTC
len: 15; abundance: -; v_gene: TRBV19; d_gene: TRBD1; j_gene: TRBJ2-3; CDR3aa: CASSARTGGTDTQYF; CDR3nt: TGTGCCAGTAGTGCCAGGACAGGGGGCACAGATACGCAGTATTTT
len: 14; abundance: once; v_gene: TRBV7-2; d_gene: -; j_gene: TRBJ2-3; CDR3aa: CASRIQGATDTQYF; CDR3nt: TGTGCCAGCAGGATTCAAGGGGCCACAGATACGCAGTATTTT
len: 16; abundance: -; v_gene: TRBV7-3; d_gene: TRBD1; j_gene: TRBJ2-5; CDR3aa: CASSPRDRALGETQYF; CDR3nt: TGTGCCAGCAGCCCAAGGGACAGGGCCCTAGGAGAGACCCAGTACTTC
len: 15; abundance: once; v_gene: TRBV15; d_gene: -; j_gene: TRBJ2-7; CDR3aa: CATSRDRDNSYEQYF; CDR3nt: TGTGCCACCAGCAGAGATCGGGACAACTCCTACGAGCAGTACTTC
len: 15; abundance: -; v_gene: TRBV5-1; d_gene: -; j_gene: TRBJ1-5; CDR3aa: CASSLVGGYNQPQHF; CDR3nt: TGCGCCAGCAGCTTGGTAGGGGGATACAATCAGCCCCAGCATTTT
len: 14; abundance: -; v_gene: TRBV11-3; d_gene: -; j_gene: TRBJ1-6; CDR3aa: CASSFRTENSPLHF; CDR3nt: TGTGCCAGCAGCTTCCGGACAGAGAATTCACCCCTCCACTTT
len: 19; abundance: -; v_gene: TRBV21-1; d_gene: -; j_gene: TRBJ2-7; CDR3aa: CASSKVSRDRQLSSYEQYF; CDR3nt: TGTGCCAGCAGCAAAGTCTCACGGGACAGACAATTAAGCTCCTACGAGCAGTACTTC
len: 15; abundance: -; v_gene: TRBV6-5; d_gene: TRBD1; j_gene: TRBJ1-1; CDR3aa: CASSYDRVMNTEAFF; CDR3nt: TGTGCCAGCAGTTACGACAGGGTCATGAACACTGAAGCTTTCTTT
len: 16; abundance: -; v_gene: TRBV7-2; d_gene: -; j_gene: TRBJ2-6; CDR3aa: CASSRGAVSGANVLTF; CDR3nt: TGTGCCAGCAGCCGCGGGGCCGTCTCTGGGGCCAACGTCCTGACTTTC
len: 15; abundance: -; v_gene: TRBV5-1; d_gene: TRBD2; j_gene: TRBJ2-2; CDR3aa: CASSLGLAPQRELFF; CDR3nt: TGCGCCAGCAGCTTGGGACTAGCGCCCCAGCGGGAGCTGTTTTTT
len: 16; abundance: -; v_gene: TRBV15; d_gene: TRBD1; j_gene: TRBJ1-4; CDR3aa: CATSRAGTGNSEKLFF; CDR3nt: TGTGCCACCAGCAGGGCAGGGACAGGGAACTCCGAAAAACTGTTTTTT
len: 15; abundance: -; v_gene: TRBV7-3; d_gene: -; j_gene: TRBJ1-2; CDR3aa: CASSLYRGEVNGYTF; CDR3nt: TGTGCCAGCAGCTTATACCGCGGGGAAGTGAATGGCTACACCTTC
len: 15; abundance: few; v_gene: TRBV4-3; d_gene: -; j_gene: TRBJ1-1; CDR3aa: CASSQDTGPNTEAFF; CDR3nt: TGCGCCAGCAGCCAAGATACAGGGCCGAACACTGAAGCTTTCTTT
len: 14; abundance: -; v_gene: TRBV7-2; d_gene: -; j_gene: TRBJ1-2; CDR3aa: CASSLVAANYGYTF; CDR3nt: TGTGCCAGCAGCTTAGTGGCGGCCAACTATGGCTACACCTTC
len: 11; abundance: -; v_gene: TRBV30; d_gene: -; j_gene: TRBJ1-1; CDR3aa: CAWGGGAEAFF; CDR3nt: TGTGCCTGGGGCGGAGGCGCTGAAGCTTTCTTT
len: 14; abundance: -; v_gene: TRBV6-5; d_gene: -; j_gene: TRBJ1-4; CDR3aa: CASSYSGVGEKLFF; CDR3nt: TGTGCCAGCAGTTACTCAGGGGTTGGTGAAAAACTGTTTTTT
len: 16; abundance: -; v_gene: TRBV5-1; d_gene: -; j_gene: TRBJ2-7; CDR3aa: CASSSGQSSSSYEQYF; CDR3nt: TGCGCCAGCAGCTCAGGACAGTCTTCCTCTTCCTACGAGCAGTACTTC
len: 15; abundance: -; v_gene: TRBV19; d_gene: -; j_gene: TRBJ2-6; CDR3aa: CASSIGQAGANVLTF; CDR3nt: TGTGCCAGTAGTATAGGTCAGGCTGGGGCCAACGTCCTGACTTTC
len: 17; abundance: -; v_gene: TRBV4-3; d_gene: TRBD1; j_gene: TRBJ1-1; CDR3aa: CASSPGQGALRRTEAFF; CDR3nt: TGCGCCAGCAGCCCTGGACAGGGGGCTCTACGGCGCACTGAAGCTTTCTTT
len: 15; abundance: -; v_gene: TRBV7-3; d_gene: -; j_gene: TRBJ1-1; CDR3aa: CASSLSGGGSTEAFF; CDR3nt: TGTGCCAGCAGCTTATCCGGCGGGGGAAGCACTGAAGCTTTCTTT
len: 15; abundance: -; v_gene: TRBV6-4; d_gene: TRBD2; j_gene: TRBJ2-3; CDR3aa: CASSDERGGGDTQYF; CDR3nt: TGTGCCAGCAGTGACGAGCGGGGGGGCGGAGATACGCAGTATTTT
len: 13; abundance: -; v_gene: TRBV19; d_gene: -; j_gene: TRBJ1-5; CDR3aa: CASGGGNNQPQHF; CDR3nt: TGTGCCAGTGGGGGGGGGAACAATCAGCCCCAGCATTTT
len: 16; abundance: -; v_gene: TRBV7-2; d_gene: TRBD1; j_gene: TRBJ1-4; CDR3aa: CASSLAPGGTNEKLFF; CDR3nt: TGTGCCAGCAGCTTAGCGCCAGGGGGCACTAATGAAAAACTGTTTTTT
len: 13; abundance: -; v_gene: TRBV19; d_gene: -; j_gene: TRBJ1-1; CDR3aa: CASRDTVNTEAFF; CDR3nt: TGTGCCAGTAGAGACACAGTGAACACTGAAGCTTTCTTT
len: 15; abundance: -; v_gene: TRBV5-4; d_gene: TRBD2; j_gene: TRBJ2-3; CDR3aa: CASSPGTSGGETQYF; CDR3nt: TGTGCCAGCAGTCCTGGGACTAGCGGGGGGGAGACGCAGTATTTT
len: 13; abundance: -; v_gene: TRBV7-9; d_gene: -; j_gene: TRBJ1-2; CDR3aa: CASSPPSGYGYTF; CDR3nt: TGTGCCAGCAGCCCACCCTCGGGGTATGGCTACACCTTC
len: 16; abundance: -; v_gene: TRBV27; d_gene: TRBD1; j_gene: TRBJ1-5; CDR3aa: CASSPKTGPDYQPQHF; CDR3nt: TGTGCCAGCAGTCCAAAGACAGGGCCGGATTATCAGCCCCAGCATTTT